This section outlines one T cell receptor beta chain sequence together with its context. What it binds is not known. Genomic DNA (from each subset) was split evenly across several immunoSEQ plates. Only in-frame clones appear in the TCRdb table, and some are missing; sequencing was by immunoSEQ multiplex PCR. The sample lists roughly 2.2 million clones; under 95% were seen once. The sample comes from a study of shared clonotypes between healthy human individuals. Study-level background: CD4 naive and memory got three plates each, CD8 naive two, CD8 memory one. Study observations and caveats: A handful of donors held around 5% of naive CD4 clonotypes in common. An expected dependence of interdonor clonotype sharing on sequencing depth was noted.

The CDR3 totals 16 residues. This chain links TRBV21-1 with TRBJ2-5; whether TRBD1, the table's D call, matches the DNA was not checked. TRBV21-1 is classified as a pseudogene. Sample: naive CD4+ T cells from PBMCs. Subset reported: CD45RA+ positively selected. This sequence was found in a man between 18 and 35 years old in good health. Some clones in this sample may be carry-over from other donors' samples. The CDR3: CASSKAARGVQETQYF. The CDR3 nucleotides are TGTGCCAGCAGCAAAGCGGCCAGGGGAGTCCAAGAGACCCAGTACTTC.